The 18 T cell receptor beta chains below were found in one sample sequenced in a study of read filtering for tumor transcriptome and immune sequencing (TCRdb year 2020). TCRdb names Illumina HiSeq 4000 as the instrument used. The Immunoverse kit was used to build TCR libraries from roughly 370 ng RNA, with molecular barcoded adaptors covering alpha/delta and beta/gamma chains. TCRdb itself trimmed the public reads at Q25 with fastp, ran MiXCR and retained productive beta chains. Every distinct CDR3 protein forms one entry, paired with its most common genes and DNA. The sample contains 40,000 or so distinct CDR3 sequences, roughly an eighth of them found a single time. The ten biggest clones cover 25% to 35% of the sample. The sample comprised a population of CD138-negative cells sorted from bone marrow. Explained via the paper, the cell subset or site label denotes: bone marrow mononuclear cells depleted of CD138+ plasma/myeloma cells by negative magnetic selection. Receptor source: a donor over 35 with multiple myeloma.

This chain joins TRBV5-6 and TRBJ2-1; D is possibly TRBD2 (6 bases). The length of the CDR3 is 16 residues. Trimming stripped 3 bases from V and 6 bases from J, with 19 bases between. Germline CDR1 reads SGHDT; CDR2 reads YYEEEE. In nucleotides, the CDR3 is TGTGCCAGCAGCTCTAGCCGGGACTTCCACTTCAATGAGCAGTTCTTC. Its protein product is CASSSSRDFHFNEQFF.

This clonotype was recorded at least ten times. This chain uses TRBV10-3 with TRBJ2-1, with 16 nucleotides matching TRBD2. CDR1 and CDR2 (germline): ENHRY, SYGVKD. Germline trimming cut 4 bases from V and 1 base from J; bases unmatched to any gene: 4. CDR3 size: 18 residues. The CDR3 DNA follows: TGTGCCATCAGTGTTGGGACTAGCGGGAGGGGGTCCTACAATGAGCAGTTCTTC. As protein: CAISVGTSGRGSYNEQFF.

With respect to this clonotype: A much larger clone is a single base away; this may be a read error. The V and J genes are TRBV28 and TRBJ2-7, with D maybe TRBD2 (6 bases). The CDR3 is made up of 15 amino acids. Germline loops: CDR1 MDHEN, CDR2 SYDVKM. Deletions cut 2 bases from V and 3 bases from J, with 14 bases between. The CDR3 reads CASSLAPGTGYEQYF. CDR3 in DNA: TGTGCCAGCAGTTTAGCCCCCGGGACTGGCTACGAGCAGTACTTC.

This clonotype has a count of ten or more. CDR3 in DNA: TGCAGCGTTGCACAGGGGGTATTCTACGAGCAGTACTTC. It yields the protein CSVAQGVFYEQYF. The chain links TRBV29-1 to TRBJ2-7; 8 bases map to TRBD1. The trim removed 4 bases at V and 3 bases at J, leaving 5 bases unmatched. Germline assignment: CDR1 SQVTM and CDR2 ANQGSEA. The CDR3 runs to 13 residues.

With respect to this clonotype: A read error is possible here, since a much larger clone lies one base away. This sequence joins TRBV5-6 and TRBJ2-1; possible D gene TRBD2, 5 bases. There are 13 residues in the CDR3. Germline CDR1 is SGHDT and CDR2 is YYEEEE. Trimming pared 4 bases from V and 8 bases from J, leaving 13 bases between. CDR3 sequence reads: CASSLTGGDEQFF. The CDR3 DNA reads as TGTGCCAGCAGCCTTACTGGAGGCGATGAGCAGTTCTTC.

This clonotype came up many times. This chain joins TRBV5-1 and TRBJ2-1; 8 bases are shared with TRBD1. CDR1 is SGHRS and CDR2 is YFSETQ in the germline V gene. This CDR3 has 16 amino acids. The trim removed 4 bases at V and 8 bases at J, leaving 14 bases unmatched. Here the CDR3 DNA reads TGCGCCAGCAGCATTCTGGCAGGGGGCATTTTAGATGAGCAGTTCTTC. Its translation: CASSILAGGILDEQFF.

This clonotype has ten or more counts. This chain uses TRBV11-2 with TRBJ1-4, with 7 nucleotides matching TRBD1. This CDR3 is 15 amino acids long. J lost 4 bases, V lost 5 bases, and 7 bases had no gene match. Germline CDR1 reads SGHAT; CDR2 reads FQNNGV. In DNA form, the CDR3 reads TGTGCCAGCAGCCGTGGGGACAGAAGTAATGAAAAACTGTTTTTT. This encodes CASSRGDRSNEKLFF. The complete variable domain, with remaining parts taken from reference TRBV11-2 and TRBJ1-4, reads EAGVAQSPRYKIIEKRQSVAFWCNPISGHATLYWYQQILGQGPKLLIQFQNNGVVDDSQLPKDRFSAERLKGVDSTLKIQPAKLEDSAVYLCASSRGDRSNEKLFFGSGTQLSVL.

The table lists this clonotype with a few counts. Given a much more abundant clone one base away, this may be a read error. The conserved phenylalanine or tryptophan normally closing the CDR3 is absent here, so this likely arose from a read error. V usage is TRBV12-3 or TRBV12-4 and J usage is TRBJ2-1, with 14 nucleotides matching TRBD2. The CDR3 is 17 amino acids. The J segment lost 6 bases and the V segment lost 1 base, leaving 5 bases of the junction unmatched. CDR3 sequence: CASSLGLAGGRVNEQFL. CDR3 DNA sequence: TGTGCCAGCAGTTTAGGACTAGCGGGAGGGCGGGTCAATGAGCAGTTCCTC.

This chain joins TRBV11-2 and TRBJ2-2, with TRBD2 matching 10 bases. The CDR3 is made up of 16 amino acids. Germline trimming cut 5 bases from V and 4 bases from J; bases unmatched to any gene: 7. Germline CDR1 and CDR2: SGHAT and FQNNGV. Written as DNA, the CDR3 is TGTGCCAGCAGCCCCCGGACTAGCGGCCCCACCGGGGAGCTGTTTTTT. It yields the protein CASSPRTSGPTGELFF.

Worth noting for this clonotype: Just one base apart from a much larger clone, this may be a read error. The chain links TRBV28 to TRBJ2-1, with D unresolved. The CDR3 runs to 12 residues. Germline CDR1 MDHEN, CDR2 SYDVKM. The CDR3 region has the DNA TGTGCCAGCAGCCCCTCTGGAAACGAGCTGTTCTTC. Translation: CASSPSGNELFF.

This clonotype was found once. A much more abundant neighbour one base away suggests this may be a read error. This chain's CDR3 is CASKDRDTNYEQYF. The CDR3 DNA reads as TGTGCCAGCAAAGATAGGGACACAAACTACGAGCAGTACTTC. This chain joins TRBV11-2 and TRBJ2-7; tentatively, D is TRBD1 (6 bases). This CDR3 has 14 residues. CDR1 is SGHAT and CDR2 is FQNNGV in the germline V gene. V lost 7 bases and J 3 bases, leaving 16 bases between the germline ends.

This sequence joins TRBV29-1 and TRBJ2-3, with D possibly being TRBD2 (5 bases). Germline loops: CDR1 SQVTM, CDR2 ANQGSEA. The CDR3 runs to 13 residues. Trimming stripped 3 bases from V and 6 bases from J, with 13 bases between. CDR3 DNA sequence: TGCAGCGTTGAGGCAGCGGATTGGGATACGCAGTATTTT. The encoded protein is CSVEAADWDTQYF.

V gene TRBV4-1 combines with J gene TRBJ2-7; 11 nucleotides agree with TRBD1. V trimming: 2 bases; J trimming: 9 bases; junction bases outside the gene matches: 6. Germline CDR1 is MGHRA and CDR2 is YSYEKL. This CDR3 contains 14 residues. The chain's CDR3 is CASSQPRTGGVQYF. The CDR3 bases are TGCGCCAGCAGCCAACCAAGGACAGGGGGCGTGCAGTACTTC.

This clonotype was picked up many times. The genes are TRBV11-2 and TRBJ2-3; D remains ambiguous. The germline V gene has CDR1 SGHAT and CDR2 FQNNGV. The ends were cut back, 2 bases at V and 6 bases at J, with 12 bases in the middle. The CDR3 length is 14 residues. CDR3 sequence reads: CASSLTTTPDTQYF. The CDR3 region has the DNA TGTGCCAGCAGCTTAACTACAACCCCCGATACGCAGTATTTT.

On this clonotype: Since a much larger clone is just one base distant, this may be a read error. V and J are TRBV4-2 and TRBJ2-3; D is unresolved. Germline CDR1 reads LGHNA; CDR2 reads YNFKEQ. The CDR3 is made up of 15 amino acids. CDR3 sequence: CSSSREPRNTDTQYF. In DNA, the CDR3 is TGCTCCAGCAGCCGAGAGCCGAGAAACACAGATACGCAGTATTTT.

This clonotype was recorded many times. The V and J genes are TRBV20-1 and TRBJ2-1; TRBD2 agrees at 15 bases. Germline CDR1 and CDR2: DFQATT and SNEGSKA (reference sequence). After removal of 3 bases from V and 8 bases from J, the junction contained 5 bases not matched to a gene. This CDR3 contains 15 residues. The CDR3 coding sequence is TGCAGTGCTAGGGGGACTAGCGGGAGGATGGATGAGCAGTTCTTC. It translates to CSARGTSGRMDEQFF.

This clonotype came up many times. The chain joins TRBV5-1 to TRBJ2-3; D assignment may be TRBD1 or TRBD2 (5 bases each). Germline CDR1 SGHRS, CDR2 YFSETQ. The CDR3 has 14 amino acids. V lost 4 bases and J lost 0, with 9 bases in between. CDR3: CASSDRDSTDTQYF. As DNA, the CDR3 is TGCGCCAGCAGCGACCGGGACAGCACAGATACGCAGTATTTT.

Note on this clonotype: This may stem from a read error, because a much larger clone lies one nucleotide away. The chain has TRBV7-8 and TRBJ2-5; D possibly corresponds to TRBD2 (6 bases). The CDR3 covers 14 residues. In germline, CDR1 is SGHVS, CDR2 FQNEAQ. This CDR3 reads CASGLRRVWETQYF. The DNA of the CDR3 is TGTGCCAGCGGCTTAAGGAGGGTTTGGGAGACCCAGTACTTC.